Shown below are 30 T cell receptor beta chains from a single sample sequenced in a study of blood T cell repertoires in COVID-19. TCRdb keeps only in-frame clones here, not all; method: immunoSEQ multiplex PCR. The table lists under 200,000 clones, less than 90% of them singletons. The sequenced material came from peripheral blood. Every receptor here comes from a woman aged 60-75 years with COVID-19, enrolled during active disease.

The J gene is TRBJ1-2, the V gene TRBV7-2, with D unresolved. Germline CDR1 and CDR2: SGHTA and FQGNSA. The germline V and J ends were trimmed by 5 bases and 4 bases, with 11 bases remaining between them. This CDR3 region has 13 residues. Here the CDR3 reads CASSARRVYGYTF. CDR3 sequence (DNA): TGTGCCAGCAGCGCGAGACGGGTCTATGGCTACACCTTC.

V and J are TRBV11-3 and TRBJ2-2; D perhaps matches TRBD2 (6 bases). Per germline, CDR1 SGHNT and CDR2 YENEEA. Trimming removed 4 bases from V and 2 bases from J, with 11 bases in between. The CDR3 is made up of 15 amino acids. CDR3 sequence: CASSSVAVNTGELFF. CDR3 in DNA: TGTGCCAGCAGCTCCGTAGCGGTTAACACCGGGGAGCTGTTTTTT.

The V call is TRBV5-1, the J call TRBJ2-5; tentatively, D is TRBD1 (6 bases). In germline, CDR1 is SGHRS, CDR2 YFSETQ. The CDR3 runs to 14 residues. V was shortened by 0 bases and J by 2 bases, with 8 bases between the two germline ends. CDR3: CASSLGGQQETQYF. The CDR3 nucleotides read TGCGCCAGCAGCTTGGGCGGACAGCAAGAGACCCAGTACTTC.

This chain joins TRBV6-5 and TRBJ1-3; D may be TRBD1 (5 bases). There are 14 residues in the CDR3. V was clipped by 6 bases and J by 4 bases, with 13 bases between them. Germline lookup yields CDR1 MNHEY and CDR2 SVGAGI. The CDR3 region is CASSIGAGGNTIYF. CDR3 in DNA: TGTGCCAGCAGCATAGGGGCAGGGGGAAACACCATATATTTT.

The CDR3 reads CASSRTVEPGDTQYF. CDR3 DNA sequence: TGCGCCAGCAGCCGGACAGTCGAACCAGGGGATACGCAGTATTTT. V gene TRBV5-1 combines with J gene TRBJ2-3; tentatively, D is TRBD1 (6 bases). The CDR3 is 15 residues long. Germline values: CDR1 SGHRS, CDR2 YFSETQ. Trimming shortened V by 4 bases and J by 6 bases, and 18 bases separated the two germline ends.

This chain links TRBV9 with TRBJ2-3; 7 bases match TRBD2. Germline loops: CDR1 SGDLS, CDR2 YYNGEE. The CDR3 length is 16 residues. The ends lost 0 bases at V and 3 bases at J; junction bases unmatched: 7. This CDR3 reads CASSVVGGRETDTQYF. The DNA for the CDR3 is TGTGCCAGCAGCGTAGTGGGCGGGAGAGAAACAGATACGCAGTATTTT.

The chain combines TRBV7-6 with TRBJ2-1; 12 positions match TRBD2. Germline V gives CDR1 SGHVS, CDR2 FNYEAQ. The CDR3 has 19 amino acids. V trimming: 2 bases; J trimming: 6 bases; junction bases outside the gene matches: 14. CDR3 sequence (DNA): TGTGCCAGCAGCTTAAGGGCGTCTAGCGGGAGGGCCCGTGGCAATGAGCAGTTCTTC. Protein sequence: CASSLRASSGRARGNEQFF. The variable domain in full, completed from reference TRBV7-6 and TRBJ2-1, reads GAGVSQSPRYKVTKRGQDVALRCDPISGHVSLYWYRQALGQGPEFLTYFNYEAQQDKSGLPNDRFSAERPEGSISTLTIQRTEQRDSAMYRCASSLRASSGRARGNEQFFGPGTRLTVL.

This chain links TRBV24-1 with TRBJ2-1; no clear D. This CDR3 comprises 14 residues. V was shortened by 5 bases and J by 4 bases, with 11 bases between the two germline ends. Germline V lookup: CDR1 KGHDR, CDR2 SFDVKD. The CDR3 spells CATSGSQPYNEQFF. The CDR3 DNA follows: TGTGCCACCAGTGGGAGCCAGCCTTACAATGAGCAGTTCTTC.

Only one count was recorded for this clone. The chain is built from TRBV7-9 and TRBJ2-7, with a weak D call TRBD2 (5 bases). The ends were cut back, 5 bases at V and 5 bases at J, with 7 bases in the middle. The V gene's germline CDR1 is SEHNR and CDR2 FQNEAQ (reference sequence). This CDR3 has 11 residues. The CDR3 is CASSLGDEQYF. CDR3 in DNA: TGTGCCAGCAGCCTCGGGGACGAGCAGTACTTC.

The chain joins TRBV10-2 to TRBJ1-1; the D is unclear. The V end lost 7 bases, the J end lost 4 bases, and 13 bases lay between the germline ends. Germline V gene lookup returns CDR1 WSHSY and CDR2 SAAADI. The CDR3 is 13 residues long. The CDR3 coding sequence is TGCGCCAGCAAACACCAGGTGTCCACTGAAGCTTTCTTT. This encodes CASKHQVSTEAFF.

This rearrangement joins TRBV30 to TRBJ1-5; TRBD1 is a possible D gene (6 bases). The V and J ends lost 2 bases and 0 bases respectively, with 14 bases between them. Germline values: CDR1 GTSNPN, CDR2 SVGIG (reference sequence). The CDR3 runs to 16 residues. The CDR3 bases are TGTGCCTGGAGTAGTAGGGACATTCTTAGCAATCAGCCCCAGCATTTT. The encoded protein is CAWSSRDILSNQPQHF.

The V call is TRBV5-4, the J call TRBJ2-3; D is ambiguous. V was pared by 6 bases and J by 0 bases, with 8 bases between. The germline V gene has CDR1 SGHNT and CDR2 YYREEE (reference sequence). The CDR3 totals 13 residues. CDR3 coding DNA: TGTGCCAGCACCCTCCCTAGCACAGATACGCAGTATTTT. Its translation: CASTLPSTDTQYF.

The chain joins TRBV9 to TRBJ2-7; 8 nucleotides align to TRBD2. The V segment lost 4 bases and the J segment 6 bases; nucleotides outside the gene matches: 15. Germline assignment: CDR1 SGDLS and CDR2 YYNGEE. The CDR3 covers 16 residues. The CDR3 is CASSTGGAGGTFEQYF. In DNA, the CDR3 is TGTGCCAGCAGCACCGGGGGGGCGGGAGGCACCTTCGAGCAGTACTTC.

The chain employs TRBV28 and TRBJ1-5; 10 positions agree with TRBD1. The germline V gene has CDR1 MDHEN and CDR2 SYDVKM. The V and J ends lost 5 bases and 6 bases, in that order; junction bases with no gene match: 7. The length of the CDR3 is 15 residues. Here the CDR3 DNA reads TGTGCCAGCAGTCAGTCCGGGACAGGGGTTCAGCCCCAGCATTTT. Protein product: CASSQSGTGVQPQHF.

This sequence joins TRBV27 and TRBJ2-7; a weak D match, TRBD2 (6 bases). The CDR3 has 14 residues. CDR1 and CDR2 from the germline V gene are MNHEY and SMNVEV (reference sequence). Trimming shortened V by 4 bases and J by 0 bases, and 10 bases separated the two germline ends. The CDR3 DNA sequence: TGTGCCAGCAGTTACGGGAGATCCTCCTACGAGCAGTACTTC. It translates to CASSYGRSSYEQYF.

V usage is TRBV28 and J usage is TRBJ2-3; TRBD1 matches 9 bases. The V gene end was trimmed by 2 bases and the J gene end by 3 bases; junction bases not matched to a gene: 3. This CDR3 spans 15 amino acids. Germline V gene sequence: CDR1 MDHEN, CDR2 SYDVKM. This CDR3 is CASSLGTGKTDTQYF. DNA of the CDR3: TGTGCCAGCAGTTTAGGGACAGGGAAGACAGATACGCAGTATTTT.

This rearrangement joins TRBV7-2 to TRBJ2-7, with D perhaps matching TRBD2 (6 bases). Trimming removed 1 base at V and 6 bases at J, with 16 bases between. There are 15 residues in the CDR3. Germline-derived CDR1 and CDR2 are SGHTA and FQGNSA. CDR3 coding DNA: TGTGCCAGCAGCTTAGAGGAGGGCGGGCCCTCCGAGCAGTACTTC. Protein product: CASSLEEGGPSEQYF.

The chain has TRBV12-3 or TRBV12-4 and TRBJ2-3; TRBD2 might be the D (6 bases). V lost 8 bases, J lost 4 bases, and 13 bases lay in between. The CDR3 length is 13 residues. The CDR3 DNA is TGTGCCAGCGCCAGTCGGGAGCCAGATACGCAGTATTTT. Encoded protein: CASASREPDTQYF.

V usage is TRBV11-2 and J usage is TRBJ2-7; TRBD2 is a possible D gene (6 bases). Germline CDR1 reads SGHAT; CDR2 reads FQNNGV. Trimming stripped 5 bases from V and 6 bases from J, with 11 bases between. CDR3 length: 12 amino acids. CDR3 DNA: TGTGCCAGCAGCCCCCCGCGGGGCGAGCAGTACTTC. This codes for CASSPPRGEQYF.

V is TRBV27 and J is TRBJ2-7; 8 positions agree with TRBD2. With V trimmed by 5 bases and J by 2 bases, 11 bases remained unmatched. This CDR3 has 16 residues. In germline, CDR1 is MNHEY, CDR2 SMNVEV (reference sequence). The CDR3: CASSPLALGLAYEQYF. Here the CDR3 DNA reads TGTGCCAGCAGTCCCTTGGCGCTGGGACTAGCCTACGAGCAGTACTTC.

The V gene is TRBV28, the J gene TRBJ2-3, with TRBD2 as a possible D gene (5 bases). With 3 bases removed from V and 0 bases from J, the gap between germline ends came to 13 bases. The CDR3 runs 16 residues. Germline-derived CDR1 and CDR2 are MDHEN and SYDVKM. CDR3 region: CASSFSSGESTDTQYF. The CDR3 nucleotides are TGTGCCAGCAGTTTTTCCAGCGGAGAGAGCACAGATACGCAGTATTTT.

Regarding this clone: The junction departs from germline at one end; a sequencing error may be responsible. The J gene is TRBJ1-5, the V gene TRBV2; maybe TRBD1 (5 bases). Germline assignment: CDR1 SNHLY and CDR2 FYNNEI. This CDR3 has 16 amino acids. CDR3 sequence reads: CASREGTAQGNQPQHF. Written as DNA, the CDR3 is TGTGCCAGCAGGGAAGGGACTGCTCAGGGCAATCAGCCCCAGCATTTT.

The rearrangement joins TRBV27 to TRBJ2-7; 9 bases agree with TRBD2. The J segment lost 6 bases and the V segment lost 2 bases, leaving 5 bases of the junction unmatched. Germline V lookup: CDR1 MNHEY, CDR2 SMNVEV (reference sequence). The CDR3 consists of 14 residues. The CDR3 sequence is CASSLGTSLAEQYF. DNA for the CDR3: TGTGCCAGCAGTTTAGGGACTAGCCTAGCCGAGCAGTACTTC.

The V gene is TRBV7-2, the J gene TRBJ2-3; D gene unclear. Per the germline V gene, CDR1 is SGHTA and CDR2 is FQGNSA. This CDR3 has 12 amino acids. V gave up 5 bases and J gave up 2 bases, with 5 bases separating them. In DNA, the CDR3 is TGTGCCAGCAGCGTCTACACAGATACGCAGTATTTT. This encodes CASSVYTDTQYF.

J is TRBJ1-6 and V is TRBV10-3; D remains unclear. The CDR3 sequence is 13 residues long. V was pared by 10 bases and J by 8 bases, with 15 bases between. Germline lookup yields CDR1 ENHRY and CDR2 SYGVKD. The CDR3 here is CASSGGLDSPLHF. The DNA of the CDR3 is TGTGCCAGCTCGGGAGGATTAGATTCACCCCTCCACTTT.

This clone appeared a single time. This chain links TRBV28 with TRBJ1-4, with 9 bases that match TRBD1. CDR3 length: 15 residues. The germline V gene has CDR1 MDHEN and CDR2 SYDVKM. J gave up 5 bases and V 3 bases, and 4 bases lay outside the gene matches. The CDR3: CASSFGGQGNEKLFF. The DNA of the CDR3 is TGTGCCAGCAGTTTCGGAGGACAGGGGAATGAAAAACTGTTTTTT.

This sequence joins TRBV7-3 and TRBJ2-7, with no clear D. Germline V gene sequence: CDR1 SGHTA, CDR2 FQGTGA. V was clipped by 0 bases and J by 2 bases, with 8 bases between them. The CDR3 runs to 14 residues. The DNA of the CDR3 is TGTGCCAGCAGCTTAACGGGCCTAACCTACGAGCAGTACTTC. It specifies CASSLTGLTYEQYF.

The rearrangement joins TRBV24-1 to TRBJ2-7; TRBD2 matches 10 bases. This CDR3 is 17 amino acids long. The germline V gene encodes CDR1 KGHDR and CDR2 SFDVKD. Germline trimming cut 8 bases from V and 0 bases from J; bases unmatched to any gene: 12. The CDR3 DNA follows: TGTGCCACCACGACCCCGGGACTAGCGCCAAGCTCCTACGAGCAGTACTTC. It is translated as CATTTPGLAPSSYEQYF.

This sequence joins TRBV3-1 (or the pseudogene TRBV3-2) and TRBJ1-1, with 9 bases fitting TRBD1. The J segment lost 0 bases and the V segment lost 1 base, leaving 3 bases of the junction unmatched. Looked up from germline, CDR1 is LGHDT and CDR2 is YNNKEL (reference sequence). This CDR3 comprises 16 residues. CDR3 sequence: CASSQGRTGVNTEAFF. CDR3 nucleotides: TGTGCCAGCAGCCAAGGGCGGACAGGGGTGAACACTGAAGCTTTCTTT.

The chain carries TRBV10-3 and TRBJ1-1, with D perhaps matching TRBD1 (5 bases). CDR1 and CDR2 (germline): ENHRY, SYGVKD. Between the trimmed V and J ends, which lost 3 bases and 0 bases, there was a span of 11 bases. The length of the CDR3 is 15 residues. CDR3 bases: TGTGCCATCAGTGACCCAGGGCCCTTGAACACTGAAGCTTTCTTT. As protein: CAISDPGPLNTEAFF.